This T cell receptor (beta chain) emerged from a study of blood T cell repertoires in COVID-19. Study at large: In each case, the material was cDNA or gDNA derived from T cells, B-cell-depleted T cells, or PBMCs.

V shed 3 bases, J shed 5 bases, and the junction held 6 bases outside the gene matches. This CDR3 is built from 16 residues. Germline CDR1 KGHSH, CDR2 LQKENI. Clinical histories supplied by participants themselves formed the basis of cohort assignment. Cohort 3 recovery required two negative PCRs, clearance, or symptom resolution. Per the study methods: The authors estimated nucleated cell counts from reference gene primer amplification. The protocol was immunoSEQ multiplex PCR, while the TCRdb copy is restricted to in-frame clones and leaves out a portion. The V and J calls and clone size are taken from that table; D and trimming were inferred from the DNA. The sample comprises roughly 250,000 clones, 80% to 90% of which are singletons, and roughly 4.3% rests with the top ten.

The sample was PBMCs or T cells enriched from blood (not recorded which). The chain is built from TRBV18 and TRBJ2-1; 11 bases agree with TRBD2. This TCR was recovered from a young woman who had recovered from COVID-19. The CDR3: CASSPSLAGGNNEQFF. The CDR3 DNA follows: TGTGCCAGCTCACCCTCTCTAGCGGGAGGAAACAATGAGCAGTTCTTC.